Given below is one T cell receptor beta chain in context. Its specificity is unknown. The germline CDR1 and CDR2 sequences are DFQATT and SNEGSKA (reference sequence). The CDR3 is made up of 12 amino acids. V lost 5 bases, J lost 9 bases, and 14 bases lay in between. The sample is drawn from a study of T cell repertoires in cytomegalovirus infection. Study summary: Newly reported HLA-C-restricted and thoroughly characterized HLA-B-restricted CMV epitopes were employed.

One entry per CDR3 protein results from TCRdb running MiXCR on the reads. The sample includes roughly 570,000 distinct CDR3 sequences, around two fifths of them seen just once. The TCR originated in a human donor in good health (CMV status not recorded). Some clones in this sample may be carry-over from other donors' samples. The rearrangement joins TRBV20-1 to TRBJ2-1; possible D gene TRBD1, 5 bases. The material was cultured PBMCs, obtained from culture after CMV antigen stimulation. CDR3 in amino acids: CSASRRGSEQFF. CDR3 nucleotide sequence: TGCAGTGCTTCCCGTAGGGGCAGTGAGCAGTTCTTC.